This T cell receptor beta chain was profiled in a study of regulatory T cells in long-lasting Graves disease. This clonotype has at least ten counts. Time point of the sample: newly diagnosed GD, antithyroid drugs for less than 3 months. PBMC-extracted RNA yielded the TCR library. In building TCR beta libraries, iRepertoire HTBI primers were used together with Arm-PCR of CDR3 regions. MiXCR, run by TCRdb on the multiplex PCR reads, gives a single entry per CDR3 protein. The data contain about 430,000 distinct CDR3 sequences, over 12% of them singletons. CDR1 and CDR2 (germline): SNHLY, FYNNEI. This CDR3 comprises 15 residues. V lost 3 bases, J lost 4 bases, and 7 bases stayed unmatched. The data also belong to a second study, concerning T cells in Graves' hyperthyroidism and ophthalmopathy.

The material was peripheral blood mononuclear cells (PBMCs), obtained at new diagnosis, from a patient treated with antithyroid drugs. This TCR derives from a woman between 35 and 50 years old with Graves disease. The chain couples TRBV2 to TRBJ2-5; 8 bases map to TRBD1. This chain's CDR3 is CASSDLTGVGETQYF. In DNA, the CDR3 is TGTGCCAGCAGTGACCTGACAGGGGTGGGAGAGACCCAGTACTTC.